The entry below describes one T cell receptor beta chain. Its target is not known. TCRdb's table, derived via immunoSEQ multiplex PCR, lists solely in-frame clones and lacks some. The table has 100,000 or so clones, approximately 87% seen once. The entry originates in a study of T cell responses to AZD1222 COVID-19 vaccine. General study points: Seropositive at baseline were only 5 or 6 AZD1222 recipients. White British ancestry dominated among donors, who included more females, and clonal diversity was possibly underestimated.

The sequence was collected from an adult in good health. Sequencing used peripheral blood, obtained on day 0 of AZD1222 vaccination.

CDR3 nucleotide sequence: TGTGCCAGCAGCCAAATGTTCGGCGAAAAACTGTTTTTT. Amino acids: CASSQMFGEKLFF. The V gene is TRBV3-1 (or the pseudogene TRBV3-2), the J gene TRBJ1-4, with no clear D. Germline values: CDR1 LGHDT, CDR2 YNNKEL (reference sequence). This CDR3 is built from 13 residues. Trimming removed 2 bases from V and 8 bases from J, with 9 bases in between.